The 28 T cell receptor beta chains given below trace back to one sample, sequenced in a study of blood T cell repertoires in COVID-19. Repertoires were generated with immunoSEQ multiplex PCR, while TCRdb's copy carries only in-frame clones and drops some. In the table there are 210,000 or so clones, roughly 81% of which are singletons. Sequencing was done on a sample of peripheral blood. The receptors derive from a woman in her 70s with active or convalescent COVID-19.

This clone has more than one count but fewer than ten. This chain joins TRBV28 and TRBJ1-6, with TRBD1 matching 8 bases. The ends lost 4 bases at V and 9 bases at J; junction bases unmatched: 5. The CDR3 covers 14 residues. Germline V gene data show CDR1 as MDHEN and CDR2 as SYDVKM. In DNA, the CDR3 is TGTGCCAGCAGTTCCATGGACAGGGCTTCACCCCTCCACTTT. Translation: CASSSMDRASPLHF.

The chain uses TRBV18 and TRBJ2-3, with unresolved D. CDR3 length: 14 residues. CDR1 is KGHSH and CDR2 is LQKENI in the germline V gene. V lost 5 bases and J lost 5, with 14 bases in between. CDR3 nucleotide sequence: TGTGCCAGCTCAGTGAGCCCCACGGGAGATACGCAGTATTTT. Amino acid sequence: CASSVSPTGDTQYF.

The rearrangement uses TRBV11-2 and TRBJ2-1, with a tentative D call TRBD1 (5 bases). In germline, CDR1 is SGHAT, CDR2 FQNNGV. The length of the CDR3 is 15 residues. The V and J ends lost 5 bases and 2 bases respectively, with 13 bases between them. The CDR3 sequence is CASSIRQSAYNEQFF. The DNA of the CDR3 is TGTGCCAGCAGCATCCGACAGTCCGCCTACAATGAGCAGTTCTTC.

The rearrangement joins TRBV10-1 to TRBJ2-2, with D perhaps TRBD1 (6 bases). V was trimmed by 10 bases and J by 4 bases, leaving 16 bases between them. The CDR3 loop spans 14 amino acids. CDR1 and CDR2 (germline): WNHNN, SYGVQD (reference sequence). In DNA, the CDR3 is TGCGCCAACCTCCTAAGGGGGTGCACCGGGGAGCTGTTTTTT. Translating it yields CANLLRGCTGELFF.

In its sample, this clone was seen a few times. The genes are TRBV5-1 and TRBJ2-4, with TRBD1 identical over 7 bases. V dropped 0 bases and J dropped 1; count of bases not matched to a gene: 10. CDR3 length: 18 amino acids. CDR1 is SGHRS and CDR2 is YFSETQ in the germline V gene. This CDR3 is CASSLGLRDSGAKNIQYF. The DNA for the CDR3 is TGCGCCAGCAGCTTGGGTCTCCGGGACAGTGGGGCCAAAAACATTCAGTACTTC.

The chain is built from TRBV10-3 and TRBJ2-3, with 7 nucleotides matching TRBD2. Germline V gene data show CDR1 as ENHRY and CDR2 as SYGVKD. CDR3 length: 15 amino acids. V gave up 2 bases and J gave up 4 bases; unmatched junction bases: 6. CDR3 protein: CAISEVGGQSDTQYF. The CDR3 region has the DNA TGTGCCATCAGTGAGGTGGGAGGGCAATCAGATACGCAGTATTTT.

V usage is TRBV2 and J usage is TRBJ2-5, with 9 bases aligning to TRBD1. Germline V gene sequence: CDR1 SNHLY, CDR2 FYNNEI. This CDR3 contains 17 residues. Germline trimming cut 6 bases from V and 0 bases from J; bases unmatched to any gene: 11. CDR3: CASRTGGRSGNQETQYF. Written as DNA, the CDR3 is TGTGCCAGCAGAACAGGGGGCAGGTCAGGTAACCAAGAGACCCAGTACTTC.

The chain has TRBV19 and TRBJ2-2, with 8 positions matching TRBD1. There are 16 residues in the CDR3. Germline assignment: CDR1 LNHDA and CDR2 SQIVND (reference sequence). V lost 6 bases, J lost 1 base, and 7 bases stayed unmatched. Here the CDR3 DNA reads TGTGCCAGTAGAAAAACCGGGACAGGGAACACCGGGGAGCTGTTTTTT. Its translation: CASRKTGTGNTGELFF.

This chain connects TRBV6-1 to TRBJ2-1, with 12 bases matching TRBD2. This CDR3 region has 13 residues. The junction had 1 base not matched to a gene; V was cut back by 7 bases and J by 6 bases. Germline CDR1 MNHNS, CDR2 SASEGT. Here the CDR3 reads CASKLAGGNEQFF. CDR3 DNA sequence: TGTGCCAGCAAACTAGCGGGAGGCAATGAGCAGTTCTTC.

The CDR3: CASSLAGGPSSGANVLTF. The CDR3 DNA follows: TGTGCCAGCAGTCTAGCGGGAGGACCTTCCTCTGGGGCCAACGTCCTGACTTTC. The genes are TRBV6-6 and TRBJ2-6; 11 positions match TRBD2. This CDR3 is 18 amino acids long. V was pared by 5 bases and J by 0 bases, with 6 bases of the junction left unmatched. Germline V gene lookup returns CDR1 MNHNY and CDR2 SVGAGI (reference sequence).

The CDR3 is CASSQDRRETYEQYF. In DNA form, the CDR3 reads TGCGCCAGCAGCCAAGATAGGCGGGAAACTTACGAGCAGTACTTC. The chain combines TRBV4-1 with TRBJ2-7, with a possible D match to TRBD2 (6 bases). The CDR3 spans 15 residues. CDR1 is MGHRA, CDR2 YSYEKL, per germline. The germline V and J ends were trimmed by 0 bases and 4 bases, with 13 bases remaining between them.

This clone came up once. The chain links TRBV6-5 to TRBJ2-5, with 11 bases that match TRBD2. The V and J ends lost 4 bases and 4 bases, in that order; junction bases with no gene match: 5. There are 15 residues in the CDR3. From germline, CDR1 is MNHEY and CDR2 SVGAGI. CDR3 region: CASSLLAGARETQYF. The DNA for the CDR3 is TGTGCCAGCAGTTTACTAGCGGGAGCTAGAGAGACCCAGTACTTC.

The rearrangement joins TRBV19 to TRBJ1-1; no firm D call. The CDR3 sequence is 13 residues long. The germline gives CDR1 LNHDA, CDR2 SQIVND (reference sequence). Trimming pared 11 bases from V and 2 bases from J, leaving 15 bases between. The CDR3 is CAVSGRLNTEAFF. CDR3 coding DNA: TGTGCCGTTAGCGGCAGATTAAACACTGAAGCTTTCTTT.

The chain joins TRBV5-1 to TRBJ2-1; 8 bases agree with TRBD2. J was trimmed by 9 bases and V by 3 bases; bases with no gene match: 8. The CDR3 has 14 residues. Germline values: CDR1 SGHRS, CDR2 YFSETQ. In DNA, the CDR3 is TGCGCCAGCAGCTGGCCGCTTACTAGCGGTGAGCAGTTCTTC. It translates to CASSWPLTSGEQFF.

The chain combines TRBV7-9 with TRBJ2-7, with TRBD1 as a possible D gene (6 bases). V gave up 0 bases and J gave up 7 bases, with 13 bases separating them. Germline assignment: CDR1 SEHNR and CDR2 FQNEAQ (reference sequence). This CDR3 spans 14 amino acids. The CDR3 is CASSLAGAWGEQYF. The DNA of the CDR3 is TGTGCCAGCAGCTTAGCGGGGGCCTGGGGGGAGCAGTACTTC.

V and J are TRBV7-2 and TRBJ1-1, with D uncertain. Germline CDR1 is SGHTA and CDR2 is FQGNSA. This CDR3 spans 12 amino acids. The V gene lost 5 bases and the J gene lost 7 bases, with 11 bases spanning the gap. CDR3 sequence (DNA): TGTGCCAGCAGCCCTGTTACTCTTGAAGCTTTCTTT. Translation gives CASSPVTLEAFF.

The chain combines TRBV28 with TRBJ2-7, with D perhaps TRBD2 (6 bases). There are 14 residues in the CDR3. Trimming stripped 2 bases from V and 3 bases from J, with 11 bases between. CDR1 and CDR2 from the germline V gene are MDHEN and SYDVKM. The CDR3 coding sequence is TGTGCCAGCAGTTTAGCAGTGGGGGGCTACGAGCAGTACTTC. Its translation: CASSLAVGGYEQYF.

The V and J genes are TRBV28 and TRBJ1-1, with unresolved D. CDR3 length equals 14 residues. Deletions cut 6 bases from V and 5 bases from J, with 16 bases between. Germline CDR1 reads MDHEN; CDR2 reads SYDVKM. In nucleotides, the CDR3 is TGTGCCAGCAGCCCTGTGCCAAGTCGGACTGAAGCTTTCTTT. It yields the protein CASSPVPSRTEAFF. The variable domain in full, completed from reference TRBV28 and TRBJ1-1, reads DVKVTQSSRYLVKRTGEKVFLECVQDMDHENMFWYRQDPGLGLRLIYFSYDVKMKEKGDIPEGYSVSREKKERFSLILESASTNQTSMYLCASSPVPSRTEAFFGQGTRLTVV.

CDR3 in amino acids: CASSLGAHRGSYEQYF. CDR3 in DNA: TGTGCCAGCAGCTTGGGGGCGCACAGGGGATCCTACGAGCAGTACTTC. The J gene is TRBJ2-7, the V gene TRBV5-5, with 7 nucleotides matching TRBD1. With 0 bases clipped from V and 1 base from J, the junction kept 7 bases outside the gene matches. This CDR3 has 16 amino acids. CDR1 is SGHKS, CDR2 YYEKEE, per germline (reference sequence). Together with reference TRBV5-5 and TRBJ2-7, the CDR3 gives the full variable domain: DAGVTQSPTHLIKTRGQQVTLRCSPISGHKSVSWYQQVLGQGPQFIFQYYEKEERGRGNFPDRFSARQFPNYSSELNVNALLLGDSALYLCASSLGAHRGSYEQYFGPGTRLTVT.

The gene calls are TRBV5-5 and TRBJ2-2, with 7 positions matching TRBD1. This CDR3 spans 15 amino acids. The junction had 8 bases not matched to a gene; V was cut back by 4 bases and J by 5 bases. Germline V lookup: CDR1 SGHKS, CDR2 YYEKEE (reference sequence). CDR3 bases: TGTGCCAGCAGCCGGACCGGGACAGCGACCGGGGAGCTGTTTTTT. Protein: CASSRTGTATGELFF.

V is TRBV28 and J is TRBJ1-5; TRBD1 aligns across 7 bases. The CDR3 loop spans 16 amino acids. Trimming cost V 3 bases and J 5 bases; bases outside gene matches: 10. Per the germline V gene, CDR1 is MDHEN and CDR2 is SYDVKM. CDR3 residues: CASSFLTGNVDQPQHF. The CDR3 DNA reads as TGTGCCAGCAGTTTCCTGACAGGGAACGTTGATCAGCCCCAGCATTTT.

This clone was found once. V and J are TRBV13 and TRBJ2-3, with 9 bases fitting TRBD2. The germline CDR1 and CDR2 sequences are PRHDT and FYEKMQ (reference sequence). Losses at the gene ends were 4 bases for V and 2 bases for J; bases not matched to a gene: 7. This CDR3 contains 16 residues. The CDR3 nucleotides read TGTGCCAGCAGCTCGGTAGCGGGAGAGTCCACAGATACGCAGTATTTT. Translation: CASSSVAGESTDTQYF.

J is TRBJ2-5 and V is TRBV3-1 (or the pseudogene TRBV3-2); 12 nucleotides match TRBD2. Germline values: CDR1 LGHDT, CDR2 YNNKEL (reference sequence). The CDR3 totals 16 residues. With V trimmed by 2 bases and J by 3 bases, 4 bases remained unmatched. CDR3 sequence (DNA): TGTGCCAGCAGCCAAAGACTAGCGGGAGCCAAAGAGACCCAGTACTTC. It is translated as CASSQRLAGAKETQYF.

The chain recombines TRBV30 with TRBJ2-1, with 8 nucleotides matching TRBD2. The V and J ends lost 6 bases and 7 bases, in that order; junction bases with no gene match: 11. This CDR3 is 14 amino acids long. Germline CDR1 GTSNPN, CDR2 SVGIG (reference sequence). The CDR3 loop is CACSERERLNEQFF. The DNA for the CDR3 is TGTGCCTGCTCGGAGCGGGAGAGACTGAATGAGCAGTTCTTC.

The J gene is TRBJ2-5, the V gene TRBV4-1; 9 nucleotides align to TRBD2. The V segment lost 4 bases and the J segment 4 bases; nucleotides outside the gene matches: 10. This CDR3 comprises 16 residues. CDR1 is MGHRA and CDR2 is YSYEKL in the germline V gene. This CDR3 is CASSRTVAGVGETQYF. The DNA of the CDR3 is TGCGCCAGCAGCCGTACCGTAGCGGGAGTCGGAGAGACCCAGTACTTC.

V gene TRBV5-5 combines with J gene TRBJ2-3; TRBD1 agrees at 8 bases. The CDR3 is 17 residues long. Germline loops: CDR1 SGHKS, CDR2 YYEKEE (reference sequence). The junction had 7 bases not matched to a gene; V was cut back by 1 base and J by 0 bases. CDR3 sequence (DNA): TGTGCCAGCAGCTTGCTTGGCGGGACAGGCAGCACAGATACGCAGTATTTT. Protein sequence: CASSLLGGTGSTDTQYF.

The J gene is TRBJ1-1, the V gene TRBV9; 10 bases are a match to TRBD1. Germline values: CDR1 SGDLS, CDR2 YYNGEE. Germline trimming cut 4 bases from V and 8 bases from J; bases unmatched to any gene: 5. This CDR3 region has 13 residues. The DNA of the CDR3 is TGTGCCAGCAGCCCCGACAGGGGGCGCGAAGCTTTCTTT. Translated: CASSPDRGREAFF.

The CDR3 spells CASSLLVEFSGGYEQYF. The DNA of the CDR3 is TGTGCCAGCAGCCTACTTGTCGAGTTTAGCGGGGGCTACGAGCAGTACTTC. This chain uses TRBV5-8 with TRBJ2-7, with 9 bases identical to TRBD2. Germline trimming cut 4 bases from V and 3 bases from J; bases unmatched to any gene: 14. Germline assignment: CDR1 SGHTS and CDR2 YDEGEE. This CDR3 region has 17 residues. The full variable domain, rest sourced from reference TRBV5-8 and TRBJ2-7, is EAGVTQSPTHLIKTRGQQATLRCSPISGHTSVYWYQQALGLGLQFLLWYDEGEERNRGNFPPRFSGRQFPNYSSELNVNALELEDSALYLCASSLLVEFSGGYEQYFGPGTRLTVT.